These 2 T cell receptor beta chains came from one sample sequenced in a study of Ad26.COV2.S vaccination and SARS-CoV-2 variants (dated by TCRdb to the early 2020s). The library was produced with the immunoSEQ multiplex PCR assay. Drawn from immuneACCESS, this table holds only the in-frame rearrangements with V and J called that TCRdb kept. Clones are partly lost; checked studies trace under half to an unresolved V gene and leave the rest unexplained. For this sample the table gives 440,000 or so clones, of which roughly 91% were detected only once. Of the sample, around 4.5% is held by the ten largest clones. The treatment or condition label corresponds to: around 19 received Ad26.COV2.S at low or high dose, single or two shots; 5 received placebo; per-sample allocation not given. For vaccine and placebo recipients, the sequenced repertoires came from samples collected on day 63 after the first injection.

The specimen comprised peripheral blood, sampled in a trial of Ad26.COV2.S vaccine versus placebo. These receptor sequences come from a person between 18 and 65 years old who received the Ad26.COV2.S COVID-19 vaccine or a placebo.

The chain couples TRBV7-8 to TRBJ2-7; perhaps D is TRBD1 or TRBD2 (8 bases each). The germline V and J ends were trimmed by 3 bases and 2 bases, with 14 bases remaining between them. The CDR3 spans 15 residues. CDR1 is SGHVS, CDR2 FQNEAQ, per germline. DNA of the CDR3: TGTGCCAGCAGCTTCGGGAGGGACAGGACCTACGAGCAGTACTTC. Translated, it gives CASSFGRDRTYEQYF.

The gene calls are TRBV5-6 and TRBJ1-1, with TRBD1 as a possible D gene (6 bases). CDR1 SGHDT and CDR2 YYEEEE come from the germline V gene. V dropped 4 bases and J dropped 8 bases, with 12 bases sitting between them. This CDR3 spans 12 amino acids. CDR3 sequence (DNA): TGTGCCAGCAGCCCGACAGGAAGCGAAGCTTTCTTT. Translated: CASSPTGSEAFF.